This T cell receptor (beta chain) was found in a study of blood T cell repertoires in COVID-19. The protocol was immunoSEQ multiplex PCR, while the TCRdb copy is restricted to in-frame clones and leaves out a portion. The sample has hundreds of thousands of clones, 65% to 90% seen once. This CDR3 is built from 16 residues. Germline V gene data show CDR1 as SGHDN and CDR2 as FVKESK. The ends were cut back, 4 bases at V and 4 bases at J, with 17 bases in the middle. The source material was PBMCs or T cells enriched from blood (not recorded which). This sequence originates from a woman aged 40 to 55 with acute COVID-19. V gene TRBV14 combines with J gene TRBJ1-5; no reliable D call. In nucleotides, the CDR3 is TGTGCCAGCAGCCTGTCCGAAGGGAGAGTTAATCAGCCCCAGCATTTT. Translated: CASSLSEGRVNQPQHF.